The rows below give T cell receptor beta chains drawn from one sample of a study of T cells in Graves' hyperthyroidism and ophthalmopathy. TCRdb processed the multiplex PCR reads anew with MiXCR; each CDR3 protein has one entry. The repertoire holds some 50,000 distinct CDR3 sequences, roughly 51% seen once, with 34% in the top ten. Sequenced material: peripheral blood or thyroid tissue (not recorded which). The receptors were sampled from a man aged 18 to 30 with Graves' hyperthyroidism. The CDR3 runs from the conserved cysteine through the conserved F or W. The D gene is left open where the match is weak. Rows may omit the clone size; those that give it use once, few, many or a size class.

v_gene,j_gene,d_gene,abundance,CDR3aa,CDR3nt
TRBV11-3,TRBJ2-3,TRBD2,many,CASSFGRGASSTDTQYF,TGTGCCAGCAGCTTCGGGCGGGGGGCTTCTAGCACAGATACGCAGTATTTT
TRBV29-1,TRBJ1-5,NA,NA,CSVEYSSNQPQHF,TGCAGCGTTGAGTACAGTAGCAATCAGCCCCAGCATTTT
TRBV10-3,TRBJ2-5,NA,few,CAIRSQGEGPETQYF,TGTGCCATCAGATCTCAGGGGGAGGGCCCCGAGACCCAGTACTTC
TRBV2,TRBJ2-7,TRBD1,NA,CASVRDRGYEQYF,TGTGCCAGCGTCCGGGACAGAGGGTACGAGCAGTACTTC
TRBV7-2,TRBJ1-2,NA,many,CASSLDSQLNYGYTF,TGTGCCAGCAGCTTAGATTCCCAACTTAACTATGGCTACACCTTC
TRBV9,TRBJ1-1,NA,many,CASSVAGNTEAFF,TGTGCCAGCAGCGTAGCAGGGAACACTGAAGCTTTCTTT
TRBV25-1,TRBJ1-2,TRBD1,NA,CVSTGESYGYTF,TGTGTCAGCACAGGGGAAAGCTATGGCTACACCTTC
TRBV29-1,TRBJ2-7,TRBD2,NA,CSVRGAGSSYEQYF,TGCAGCGTTAGAGGAGCGGGGAGCTCCTACGAGCAGTACTTC
TRBV9,TRBJ1-5,TRBD1,NA,CASSMRQGSHQPQHF,TGTGCCAGCAGTATGCGACAGGGTAGTCATCAGCCCCAGCATTTT
TRBV20-1,TRBJ1-3,NA,NA,CSAKGTRNTIYF,TGCAGTGCTAAAGGGACAAGAAACACCATATATTTT
TRBV7-2,TRBJ2-3,NA,many,CASSLAQGWTDTQYF,TGTGCCAGCAGCTTAGCGCAGGGTTGGACAGATACGCAGTATTTT
TRBV30,TRBJ1-5,NA,NA,CAWSVAAGINQPQHF,TGTGCCTGGAGTGTAGCGGCAGGAATCAATCAGCCCCAGCATTTT
TRBV6-2/TRBV6-3,TRBJ2-7,NA,many,CASRSDNLHEQYF,TGTGCCAGCAGATCGGACAATCTGCACGAGCAGTACTTC
TRBV5-1,TRBJ1-4,NA,many,CASSLTPTREKLFF,TGCGCCAGCAGCTTGACCCCAACCAGAGAAAAACTGTTTTTT
TRBV2,TRBJ2-2,NA,once,CASSEGIASGELFF,TGTGCCAGCAGTGAAGGAATAGCTTCTGGGGAGCTGTTTTTT
TRBV10-2,TRBJ2-5,NA,once,CASGGSEIRETQYF,TGCGCCAGCGGCGGTTCGGAAATCCGAGAGACCCAGTACTTC
TRBV29-1,TRBJ2-7,TRBD1,few,CSVMGQGFNEQYF,TGCAGCGTGATGGGACAGGGGTTCAACGAGCAGTACTTC
TRBV10-3,TRBJ1-5,NA,NA,CAISESRSNQPQHF,TGTGCCATCAGTGAGTCTAGGAGCAATCAGCCCCAGCATTTT
TRBV19,TRBJ2-2,TRBD2,NA,CASPGTRWAGELFF,TGTGCCAGTCCCGGGACTAGATGGGCCGGGGAGCTGTTTTTT
TRBV9,TRBJ2-2,TRBD1,many,CASSTTGVGNTGELFF,TGTGCCAGCAGCACCACAGGGGTCGGGAACACCGGGGAGCTGTTTTTT
TRBV7-3,TRBJ2-5,NA,NA,CASSSDGDRKTQYF,TGTGCCAGCAGCTCGGACGGGGACCGTAAGACCCAGTACTTC
TRBV7-2,TRBJ2-7,TRBD2,NA,CASSLGTIYEQYF,TGTGCCAGCAGCCTGGGGACTATCTACGAGCAGTACTTC
TRBV10-3,TRBJ2-5,TRBD2,NA,CAISSRGYQETQYF,TGTGCCATCAGTTCGCGGGGGTACCAAGAGACCCAGTACTTC
TRBV2,TRBJ2-3,NA,NA,CASSDWGVQDTQYF,TGTGCCAGCAGTGATTGGGGGGTTCAGGATACGCAGTATTTT
TRBV29-1,TRBJ2-3,NA,many,CSVDGEDYTDTQYF,TGCAGCGTTGATGGGGAGGACTACACAGATACGCAGTATTTT
TRBV7-2,TRBJ1-2,NA,NA,CASSLAIGGGQSGYGYTF,TGTGCCAGCAGCTTAGCGATAGGCGGGGGGCAATCGGGCTATGGCTACACCTTC
TRBV9,TRBJ1-6,NA,NA,CASSVHWGRGSPLHF,TGTGCCAGCAGCGTACATTGGGGCAGGGGATCGCCCCTCCACTTT
TRBV7-3,TRBJ2-2,NA,many,CASSSQRGGTGELFF,TGTGCCAGCAGCTCCCAACGGGGTGGCACCGGGGAGCTGTTTTTT
TRBV2,TRBJ1-2,TRBD1,NA,CASRRPGTGTGYTF,TGTGCCAGCAGGAGACCCGGGACAGGGACTGGCTACACCTTC